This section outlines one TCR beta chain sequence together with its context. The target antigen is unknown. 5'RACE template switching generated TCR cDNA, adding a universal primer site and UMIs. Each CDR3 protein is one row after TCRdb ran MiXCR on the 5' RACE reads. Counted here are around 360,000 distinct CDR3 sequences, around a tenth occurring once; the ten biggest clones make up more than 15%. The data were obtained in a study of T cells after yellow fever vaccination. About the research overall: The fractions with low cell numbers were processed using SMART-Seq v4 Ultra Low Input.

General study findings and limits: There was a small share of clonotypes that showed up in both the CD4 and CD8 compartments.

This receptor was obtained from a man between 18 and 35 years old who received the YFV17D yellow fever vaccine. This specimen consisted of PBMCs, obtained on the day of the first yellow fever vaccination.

CDR3 coding DNA: TGTGCCAGCAGTTCTTCTAGCGGAACCTACGAGCAGTACGTC. This codes for CASSSSSGTYEQYV. The chain joins TRBV6-5 to TRBJ2-7, with 7 bases fitting TRBD2. The V gene end was trimmed by 4 bases and the J gene end by 2 bases; junction bases not matched to a gene: 5. This CDR3 spans 14 amino acids. Germline CDR1 is MNHEY and CDR2 is SVGAGI.